The rows below give T cell receptor beta chains drawn from one sample of a study of T cell responses to AZD1222 COVID-19 vaccine. Libraries were prepared by immunoSEQ multiplex PCR; TCRdb keeps only in-frame clonotypes and omits some of them. The table shows about 220,000 clones, with about 93% occurring only once. The source material was peripheral blood, sampled on day 0 of MenACWY control vaccination. All receptors derive from an adult in good health. The CDR3 runs from the conserved cysteine through the conserved F or W. Each record gives: CDR3 DNA, CDR3 protein, clone size, D gene, J gene, V gene. The D gene is left open where the match is weak. Some rows mark clone size as missing; the rest say once, few, many or name a class of expanded clone.

CDR3 DNA: TGCGCCAGCAGCTTGAAGTGGCAGGGGGGTCTTGACGGGGAGCTGTTTTTT
CDR3 protein: CASSLKWQGGLDGELFF
clone size: once
D gene: -
J gene: TRBJ2-2
V gene: TRBV5-1

CDR3 DNA: TGCGCCAGCAGCTTGGTTAGGACAGGGGACGGCGGGGAGCTGTTTTTT
CDR3 protein: CASSLVRTGDGGELFF
clone size: -
D gene: TRBD1
J gene: TRBJ2-2
V gene: TRBV5-1

CDR3 DNA: TGTGCCAGCAGCGTTGGCTCGGGGGGCGCGCAGCCCCAGCATTTT
CDR3 protein: CASSVGSGGAQPQHF
clone size: -
D gene: -
J gene: TRBJ1-5
V gene: TRBV9

CDR3 DNA: TGTGCCTGTACTTCGGGGAGGGGGCTAAGTGGCCTTGGCACTGAAGCTTTCTTT
CDR3 protein: CACTSGRGLSGLGTEAFF
clone size: -
D gene: TRBD1
J gene: TRBJ1-1
V gene: TRBV30

CDR3 DNA: TGTGCCAGCAGCTCCAACCGTGGACGCATGAACACTGAAGCTTTCTTT
CDR3 protein: CASSSNRGRMNTEAFF
clone size: -
D gene: -
J gene: TRBJ1-1
V gene: TRBV5-6

CDR3 DNA: TGTGCCAGTATTCCTGACTCTTACATGAACACTGAAGCTTTCTTT
CDR3 protein: CASIPDSYMNTEAFF
clone size: -
D gene: -
J gene: TRBJ1-1
V gene: TRBV19

CDR3 DNA: TGTGCCAGCTCACCGACTAGCGGGGGCTACGAGCAGTACTTC
CDR3 protein: CASSPTSGGYEQYF
clone size: -
D gene: TRBD2
J gene: TRBJ2-7
V gene: TRBV18

CDR3 DNA: TGTGCCAGCAGCTTAAGAGAGAACACTGAAGCTTTCTTT
CDR3 protein: CASSLRENTEAFF
clone size: -
D gene: -
J gene: TRBJ1-1
V gene: TRBV11-2

CDR3 DNA: TGTGCCAGCAGGAGGACAGGAGGAGCCGAGCAGTACTTC
CDR3 protein: CASRRTGGAEQYF
clone size: -
D gene: TRBD1
J gene: TRBJ2-7
V gene: TRBV6-5

CDR3 DNA: TGTGCCAGCACCGCCATTAGGTCAGGGGGACTAGAAAAACTGTTTTTT
CDR3 protein: CASTAIRSGGLEKLFF
clone size: few
D gene: TRBD1
J gene: TRBJ1-4
V gene: TRBV28

CDR3 DNA: TGTGCCAGCAGTCGGGGACAGGGCCAAACCTACGAGCAGTACTTC
CDR3 protein: CASSRGQGQTYEQYF
clone size: -
D gene: TRBD1
J gene: TRBJ2-7
V gene: TRBV6-2/TRBV6-3

CDR3 DNA: TGTGCCAGCTCAGCCCATTTGGGCACTGAAGCTTTCTTT
CDR3 protein: CASSAHLGTEAFF
clone size: -
D gene: -
J gene: TRBJ1-1
V gene: TRBV18

CDR3 DNA: TGTGCCAGTAGTAGAAGAGACAGTTCGGCCTCACCCCTCCACTTT
CDR3 protein: CASSRRDSSASPLHF
clone size: -
D gene: -
J gene: TRBJ1-6
V gene: TRBV19

CDR3 DNA: TGTGCCAGCAGTCAAGAGCCAGGGAAGAATGAAAAACTGTTTTTT
CDR3 protein: CASSQEPGKNEKLFF
clone size: -
D gene: -
J gene: TRBJ1-4
V gene: TRBV3-1/TRBV3-2

CDR3 DNA: TGTGCCAGCAGTTACCCCAACCGGGACTCGCAGTACGAGCAGTACTTC
CDR3 protein: CASSYPNRDSQYEQYF
clone size: -
D gene: -
J gene: TRBJ2-7
V gene: TRBV6-2/TRBV6-3

CDR3 DNA: TGTGCCTGGAGTTTTGGAGGAGTCATTGGGAACGAAGCTTTCTTT
CDR3 protein: CAWSFGGVIGNEAFF
clone size: -
D gene: -
J gene: TRBJ1-1
V gene: TRBV30

CDR3 DNA: TGTGCCAGCAGTGATACACCAGCGGGGGGGTCTTCCTACAATGAGCAGTTCTTC
CDR3 protein: CASSDTPAGGSSYNEQFF
clone size: -
D gene: TRBD2
J gene: TRBJ2-1
V gene: TRBV2

CDR3 DNA: TGTGCCAGCAGCCAAACAGGAGTCGCTTTCTTT
CDR3 protein: CASSQTGVAFF
clone size: -
D gene: -
J gene: TRBJ1-1
V gene: TRBV3-1/TRBV3-2

CDR3 DNA: TGTGCCAGCAGACTTCAGGGGTTAGAGACCCAGTACTTC
CDR3 protein: CASRLQGLETQYF
clone size: -
D gene: -
J gene: TRBJ2-5
V gene: TRBV12-3/TRBV12-4

CDR3 DNA: TGTGCCAGCAGTTTCGGACAGGGCTCCTACGAGCAGTACTTC
CDR3 protein: CASSFGQGSYEQYF
clone size: -
D gene: TRBD1
J gene: TRBJ2-7
V gene: TRBV7-9

CDR3 DNA: TGTGCCAGCAGCTTAGGGGGCCTGGGTTTAATACGCTCTGGAAACACCATATATTTT
CDR3 protein: CASSLGGLGLIRSGNTIYF
clone size: -
D gene: -
J gene: TRBJ1-3
V gene: TRBV7-6

CDR3 DNA: TGTGCCAGCAGACGGGGACAAAACTACGAGCAGTACTTC
CDR3 protein: CASRRGQNYEQYF
clone size: -
D gene: -
J gene: TRBJ2-7
V gene: TRBV6-5

CDR3 DNA: TGCGCCAGCAGCCGTTCGGGACTAGCGGGGGACGGGGGAACAGATACGCAGTATTTT
CDR3 protein: CASSRSGLAGDGGTDTQYF
clone size: -
D gene: TRBD2
J gene: TRBJ2-3
V gene: TRBV4-3

CDR3 DNA: TGTGCCAGCAGCCGAGACCCCCTCGTGAGCTCCTATAATTCACCCCTCCACTTT
CDR3 protein: CASSRDPLVSSYNSPLHF
clone size: once
D gene: -
J gene: TRBJ1-6
V gene: TRBV7-8

CDR3 DNA: TGTGCCAGCAGCTCCGGGACCTATGGCTACACCTTC
CDR3 protein: CASSSGTYGYTF
clone size: -
D gene: -
J gene: TRBJ1-2
V gene: TRBV3-1/TRBV3-2

CDR3 DNA: TGTGCCAGCAGTGAAGGGGGACATGCTTTGAACGAGCAGTACTTC
CDR3 protein: CASSEGGHALNEQYF
clone size: -
D gene: -
J gene: TRBJ2-7
V gene: TRBV6-1

CDR3 DNA: TGCGCCAGCAGCCAAGACAGGGAATTCTCACCCCTCCACTTT
CDR3 protein: CASSQDREFSPLHF
clone size: -
D gene: -
J gene: TRBJ1-6
V gene: TRBV4-3

CDR3 DNA: TGTGCCAGCAGCCAGCGTCAGGGGAACACTGAAGCTTTCTTT
CDR3 protein: CASSQRQGNTEAFF
clone size: -
D gene: -
J gene: TRBJ1-1
V gene: TRBV3-1/TRBV3-2

CDR3 DNA: TGTGCCAGCTCACCCCTAGGACAGGCGGGGGCCAGCTACACCTTC
CDR3 protein: CASSPLGQAGASYTF
clone size: once
D gene: TRBD1
J gene: TRBJ1-2
V gene: TRBV18

CDR3 DNA: TGTGCCAGCTCGCCCATGACAGGGCGCAATGAGCAGTTCTTC
CDR3 protein: CASSPMTGRNEQFF
clone size: -
D gene: TRBD1
J gene: TRBJ2-1
V gene: TRBV18

CDR3 DNA: TGTGCCAGCAGCTGGGACACACGCTCTGGAAACACCATATATTTT
CDR3 protein: CASSWDTRSGNTIYF
clone size: -
D gene: -
J gene: TRBJ1-3
V gene: TRBV7-9

CDR3 DNA: TGCGCCAGCAGCCAATCCGGGACAGCAAATTCACCCCTCCACTTT
CDR3 protein: CASSQSGTANSPLHF
clone size: -
D gene: TRBD1
J gene: TRBJ1-6
V gene: TRBV4-1

CDR3 DNA: TGTGCCAGCAGTCTCATTAATGAAAAACTGTTTTTT
CDR3 protein: CASSLINEKLFF
clone size: -
D gene: -
J gene: TRBJ1-4
V gene: TRBV28

CDR3 DNA: TGTGCCAGCAGTCCCGACGGTTTCTCTGGAAACACCATATATTTT
CDR3 protein: CASSPDGFSGNTIYF
clone size: -
D gene: -
J gene: TRBJ1-3
V gene: TRBV6-2/TRBV6-3

CDR3 DNA: TGCGCCAGCAGCCAAGCCGGGACAGGGTCTGAAAAACTGTTTTTT
CDR3 protein: CASSQAGTGSEKLFF
clone size: -
D gene: TRBD1
J gene: TRBJ1-4
V gene: TRBV4-1

CDR3 DNA: TGTGCCAGCAGTTACCATTCCGGACAGCCGGCCCCCTATGGCTACACCTTC
CDR3 protein: CASSYHSGQPAPYGYTF
clone size: -
D gene: -
J gene: TRBJ1-2
V gene: TRBV6-2/TRBV6-3

CDR3 DNA: TGTGCCAGCAGCTTAGCGCCGGCGGGGGCCACGGGCGAGCAGTACTTC
CDR3 protein: CASSLAPAGATGEQYF
clone size: -
D gene: -
J gene: TRBJ2-7
V gene: TRBV7-2

CDR3 DNA: TGTGCCAGTAGTATCAGGGGGCGCGGGGAGACCCAGTACTTC
CDR3 protein: CASSIRGRGETQYF
clone size: -
D gene: TRBD1
J gene: TRBJ2-5
V gene: TRBV19

CDR3 DNA: TGCAGTGCTAGTCCGGGGGGACGAACCAGCACAGATACGCAGTATTTT
CDR3 protein: CSASPGGRTSTDTQYF
clone size: -
D gene: TRBD2
J gene: TRBJ2-3
V gene: TRBV20-1

CDR3 DNA: TGTGCCAGCAGTTTCCGTCTGAGGGGAGAGAACTATGGCTACACCTTC
CDR3 protein: CASSFRLRGENYGYTF
clone size: -
D gene: -
J gene: TRBJ1-2
V gene: TRBV28

CDR3 DNA: TGTGCCAGCAGTGTGGGAGGGCAGCCTCCCTACGAGCAGTACTTC
CDR3 protein: CASSVGGQPPYEQYF
clone size: -
D gene: TRBD2
J gene: TRBJ2-7
V gene: TRBV6-4

CDR3 DNA: TGTGCCAGCACTCCTCAAGCCGGGGCGACTGCTTTCTTT
CDR3 protein: CASTPQAGATAFF
clone size: -
D gene: -
J gene: TRBJ1-1
V gene: TRBV12-3/TRBV12-4